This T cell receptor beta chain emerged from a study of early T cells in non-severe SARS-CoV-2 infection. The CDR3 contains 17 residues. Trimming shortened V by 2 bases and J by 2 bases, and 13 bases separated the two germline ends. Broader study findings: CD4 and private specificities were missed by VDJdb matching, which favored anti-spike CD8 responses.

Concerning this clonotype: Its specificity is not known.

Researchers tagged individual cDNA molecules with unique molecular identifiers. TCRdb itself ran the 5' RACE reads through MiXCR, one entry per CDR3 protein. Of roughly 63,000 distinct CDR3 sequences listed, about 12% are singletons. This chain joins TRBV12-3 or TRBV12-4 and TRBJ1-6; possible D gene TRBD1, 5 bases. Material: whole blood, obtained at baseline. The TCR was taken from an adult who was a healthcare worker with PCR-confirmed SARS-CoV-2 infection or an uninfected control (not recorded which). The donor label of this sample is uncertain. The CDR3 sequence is CASSLKGQGAYNSPLHF. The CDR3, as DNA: TGTGCCAGCAGTTTAAAGGGCCAAGGGGCCTATAATTCACCCCTCCACTTT.